This T cell receptor beta chain was identified in a study of blood T cells in healthy people across ages. Study summary: The capture of about one barcoded beta molecule per two T cells was achieved by template switching. Study-level findings and limits: Reliance upon unsorted PBMCs precluded definitive naive versus antigen-experienced comparison.

Combining a sample-barcoded 5' primer with a J-beta primer mix, a second PCR ran for roughly 7 to 12 cycles. A 12-random-nucleotide template-switch adaptor tagged each cDNA molecule. TCRdb independently ran MiXCR on the 5' RACE reads; one entry per CDR3 protein. The table includes 540,000 or so distinct CDR3 sequences, 25% to 30% detected once. The sample holds a few counts of this clonotype. The antigen remains unidentified. Every donor contributed around 10 milliliters of peripheral blood by blood draw. The sample was blood. The TCR was taken from a woman aged 70-85 years in good health.

This CDR3 is CSAGGLAGGETQYF. In DNA form, the CDR3 reads TGCAGCGCCGGGGGGTTAGCAGGCGGAGAGACCCAGTACTTC. The V call is TRBV29-1, the J call TRBJ2-5; 7 bases map to TRBD2. The CDR3 extends over 14 amino acids. The V gene's germline CDR1 is SQVTM and CDR2 ANQGSEA. V dropped 7 bases and J dropped 4; count of bases not matched to a gene: 12.